This entry is about one T cell receptor (beta chain). Its antigen has not been determined. No much larger clone is present one base from it, and per-base qualities are unavailable. This record belongs to a study of blood T cell repertoires in COVID-19 (TCRdb year 2020). Broadly, across the study: Samples from collaborators originated in the United States, Italy and Spain and spanned both the acute and convalescent phases of COVID-19. The material from the prospective study consisted of cDNA or gDNA derived from T cells, B-cell-depleted T cells, or PBMCs. Deeply sampled blood TCRbeta repertoires from subjects exposed to, actively infected with, or recovered from COVID-19 were included in the dataset. The repertoires were released in a freely available public database meant as a resource for research on the immune response to SARS-CoV-2. Samples were obtained from the ongoing ImmuneRACE study (first 160 participants) and from roughly 1,300 subjects provided by 6 global collaborators. Nearly every sample came with metadata listing a de-identified subject ID, COVID-19 status, age in years and sex. Where available, HLA class I and class II types were obtained from metadata supplied by the sample provider rather than from assay-based typing.

One collaborating source in Seattle enrolled patients during active infection and followed them longitudinally through the course of disease. Whole blood was collected in K2EDTA tubes by collaborating institutions according to the institutions' own protocols. For TCRbeta analysis, collaborators shipped samples as frozen whole blood, isolated PBMCs, or DNA extracted from either of those sample types. Reading from cysteine to phenylalanine, the CDR3 counts 11 amino acids. Only the CDR3 DNA is retained, 33 bases long and in frame from the first base. CDR1 and CDR2 are read off the germline V gene as SNHLY and FYNNEI. V is clipped by 8 bases and J by 8 bases, and the sequence between their germline boundaries is 7 bases long. Paper-wide results and their limitations: The quantity of clinical and demographic metadata differed by source and by participant and was supplied without curation.

TCRbeta CDR3 regions were amplified from genomic DNA by means of the immunoSEQ Assay, a bias-controlled multiplex PCR. The published analysis was carried out like this. The number of nucleated cells in each sample was estimated from the amplification of reference gene primers within the assay. To quantify the absolute abundance of each unique TCRbeta CDR3 rearrangement, sequence reads were collapsed and filtered. For each sample, productive Simpson clonality was calculated as the square root of Simpson's diversity index over productive rearrangements. Imported from immuneACCESS, the table was reduced by TCRdb to in-frame sequences with V and J called. These copies leave out some clones; in studies compared against another copy, an unresolved V gene accounts for under half, and the cause of the remainder is not known. That table supplies the V and J calls and clone size; D and trimming were determined from the DNA. Within this sample are just over 350,000 clones, with around nine tenths of them counted one time only. The top ten clonotypes cover roughly 7.2% of the sample.

The chain was built from TRBV2 and TRBJ1-6; there is no confident call for the D gene. This TCR was sampled from a woman aged 55-69 years with COVID-19, enrolled during active disease. The sample taken for sequencing was peripheral blood. CDR3 region: CASGRDSPLHF. The sequence in DNA is TGTGCCAGCGGGCGGGATTCACCCCTCCACTTT. The entire variable domain, with the stretches around the CDR3 drawn from the reference TRBV2 and TRBJ1-6 proteins, is EPEVTQTPSHQVTQMGQEVILRCVPISNHLYFYWYRQILGQKVEFLVSFYNNEISEKSEIFDDQFSVERPDGSNFTLKIRSTKLEDSAMYFCASGRDSPLHFGNGTRLTVT.